This T cell receptor beta chain was identified during a study of control samples from healthy donors and cancer patients. Sequencing used immunoSEQ multiplex PCR; TCRdb keeps in-frame clones, though not all of them. The table records approximately 90,000 clones, 88% of them present only once. This clone was observed once. Sample: blood. This clonotype was obtained from a woman in her seventies in good health.

The CDR3 is CASSQEQGPYEQYF. CDR3 DNA sequence: TGTGCCAGCAGCCAAGAGCAGGGCCCCTACGAGCAGTACTTC. V usage is TRBV4-2 and J usage is TRBJ2-7; tentatively, D is TRBD1 (5 bases). With 0 bases removed from V and 2 bases from J, the gap between germline ends came to 8 bases. The germline V gene has CDR1 LGHNA and CDR2 YNFKEQ. The CDR3 is made up of 14 amino acids.